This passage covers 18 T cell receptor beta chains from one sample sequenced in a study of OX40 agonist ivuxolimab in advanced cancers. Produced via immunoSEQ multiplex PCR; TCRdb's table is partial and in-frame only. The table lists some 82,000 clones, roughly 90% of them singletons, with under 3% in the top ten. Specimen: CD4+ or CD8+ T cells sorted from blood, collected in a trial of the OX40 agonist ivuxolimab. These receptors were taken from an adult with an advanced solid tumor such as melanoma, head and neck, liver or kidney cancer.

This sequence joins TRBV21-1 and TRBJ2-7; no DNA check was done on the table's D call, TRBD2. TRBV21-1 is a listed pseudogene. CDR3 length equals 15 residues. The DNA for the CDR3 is TGTGCCAGCAGCCTCGAGACTAGCGGGAGTAACGAGCAGTACTTC. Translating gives CASSLETSGSNEQYF.

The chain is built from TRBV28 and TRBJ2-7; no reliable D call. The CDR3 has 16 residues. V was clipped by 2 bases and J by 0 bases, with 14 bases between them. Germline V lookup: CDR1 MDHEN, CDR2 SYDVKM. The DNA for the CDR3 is TGTGCCAGCAGTTTACAAGCCACTCGCCCCTCCTACGAGCAGTACTTC. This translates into CASSLQATRPSYEQYF.

The CDR3 nucleotides read TGTGCCAGCAGTTCGGACCCGTACGAGCAGTACTTC. Translating it yields CASSSDPYEQYF. The gene calls are TRBV6-6 and TRBJ2-7, with D unclear. This CDR3 spans 12 amino acids. Germline CDR1 and CDR2: MNHNY and SVGAGI (reference sequence). Trimming left V 4 bases short and J 4 bases short, with 8 bases between.

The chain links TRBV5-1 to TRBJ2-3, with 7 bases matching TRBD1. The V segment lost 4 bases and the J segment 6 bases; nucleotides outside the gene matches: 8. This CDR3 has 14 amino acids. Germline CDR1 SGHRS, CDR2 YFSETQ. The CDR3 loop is CASSQTGSVDTQYF. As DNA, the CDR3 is TGCGCCAGCAGCCAGACAGGGAGCGTCGATACGCAGTATTTT.

The CDR3 loop reads CASSRGQTYEQYF. CDR3 DNA: TGCGCCAGCAGCCGGGGACAGACCTACGAGCAGTACTTC. The genes are TRBV5-1 and TRBJ2-7; TRBD1 matches at 7 bases. The germline V gene encodes CDR1 SGHRS and CDR2 YFSETQ. Trimming removed 4 bases from V and 2 bases from J; junction bases left unmatched: 3. The CDR3 runs to 13 residues.

The CDR3 loop reads CSVISGTGKNTEAFF. DNA of the CDR3: TGCAGCGTTATTTCCGGGACAGGGAAGAACACTGAAGCTTTCTTT. The V gene is TRBV29-1, the J gene TRBJ1-1, with 9 bases lining up with TRBD1. In germline, CDR1 is SQVTM, CDR2 ANQGSEA. With V trimmed by 5 bases and J by 1 base, 8 bases remained unmatched. The CDR3 length is 15 residues.

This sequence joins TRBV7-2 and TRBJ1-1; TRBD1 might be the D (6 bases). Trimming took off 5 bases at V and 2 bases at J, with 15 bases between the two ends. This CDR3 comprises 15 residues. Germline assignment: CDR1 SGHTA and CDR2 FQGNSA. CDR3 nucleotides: TGTGCCAGCAGCCCACCGGGGGGGCGCAACACTGAAGCTTTCTTT. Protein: CASSPPGGRNTEAFF.

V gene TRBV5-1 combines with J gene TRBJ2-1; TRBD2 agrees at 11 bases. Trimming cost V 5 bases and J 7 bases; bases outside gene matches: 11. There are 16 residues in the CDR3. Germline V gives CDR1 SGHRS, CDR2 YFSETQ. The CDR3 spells CASRVTSGRGGNEQFF. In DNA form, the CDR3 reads TGCGCCAGCAGGGTTACTAGCGGGAGAGGGGGGAATGAGCAGTTCTTC.

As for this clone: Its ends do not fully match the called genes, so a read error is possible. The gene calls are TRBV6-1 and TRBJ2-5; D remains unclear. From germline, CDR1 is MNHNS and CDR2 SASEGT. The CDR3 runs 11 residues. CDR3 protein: CASSELRQTNF. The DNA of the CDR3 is TGTGCCAGCAGTGAATTGCGGCAGACGAACTTC.

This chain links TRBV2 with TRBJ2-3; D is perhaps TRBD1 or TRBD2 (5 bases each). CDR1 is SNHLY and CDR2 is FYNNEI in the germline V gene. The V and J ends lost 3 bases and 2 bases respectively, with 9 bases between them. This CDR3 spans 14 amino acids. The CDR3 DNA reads TGTGCCAGCAGTGATGGGGGTTACACAGATACGCAGTATTTT. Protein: CASSDGGYTDTQYF.

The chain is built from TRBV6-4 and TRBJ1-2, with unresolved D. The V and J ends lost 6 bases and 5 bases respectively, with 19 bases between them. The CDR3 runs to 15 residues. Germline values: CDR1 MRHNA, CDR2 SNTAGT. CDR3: CASSPTAAVVYGYTF. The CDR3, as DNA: TGTGCCAGCAGCCCTACAGCGGCGGTTGTTTATGGCTACACCTTC.

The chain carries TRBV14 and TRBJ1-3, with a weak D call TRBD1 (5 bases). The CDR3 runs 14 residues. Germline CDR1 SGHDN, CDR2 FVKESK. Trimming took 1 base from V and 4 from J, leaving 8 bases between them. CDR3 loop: CASSQAGSGNTIYF. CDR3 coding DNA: TGTGCCAGCAGCCAAGCAGGGTCCGGAAACACCATATATTTT.

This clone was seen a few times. This CDR3 reads CASSWTGDGYTF. The CDR3 nucleotides read TGTGCCAGCAGTTGGACAGGGGATGGCTACACCTTC. The chain uses TRBV28 and TRBJ1-2; 9 bases are a match to TRBD1. The CDR3 sequence is 12 residues long. Germline V gene sequence: CDR1 MDHEN, CDR2 SYDVKM. V shed 4 bases, J shed 6 bases, and the junction held 0 bases outside the gene matches.

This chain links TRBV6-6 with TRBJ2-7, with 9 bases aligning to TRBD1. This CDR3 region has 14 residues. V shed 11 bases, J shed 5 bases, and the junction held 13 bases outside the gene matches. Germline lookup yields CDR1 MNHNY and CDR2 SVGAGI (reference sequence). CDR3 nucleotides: TGTGCCGTCCTGGGGGGACAGGGTTCCCACGAGCAGTACTTC. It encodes CAVLGGQGSHEQYF.

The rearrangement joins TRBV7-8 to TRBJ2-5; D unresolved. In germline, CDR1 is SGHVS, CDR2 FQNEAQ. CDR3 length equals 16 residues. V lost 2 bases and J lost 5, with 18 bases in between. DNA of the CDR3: TGTGCCAGCAGCTTACCCCCGGCACCCCGGTTGGAGACCCAGTACTTC. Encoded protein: CASSLPPAPRLETQYF. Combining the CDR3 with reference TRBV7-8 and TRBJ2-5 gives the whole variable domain GAGVSQSPRYKVAKRGQDVALRCDPISGHVSLFWYQQALGQGPEFLTYFQNEAQLDKSGLPSDRFFAERPEGSVSTLKIQRTQQEDSAVYLCASSLPPAPRLETQYFGPGTRLLVL.

The CDR3 DNA sequence: TGTGCCTGGGGCCGAGGGGCCCCTTCTCTAGACAGGGGTACGCAGTATTTT. Translation: CAWGRGAPSLDRGTQYF. V gene TRBV30 combines with J gene TRBJ2-3, with 8 bases matching TRBD1. V shed 5 bases, J shed 8 bases, and the junction held 21 bases outside the gene matches. Per the germline V gene, CDR1 is GTSNPN and CDR2 is SVGIG (reference sequence). The length of the CDR3 is 17 residues.

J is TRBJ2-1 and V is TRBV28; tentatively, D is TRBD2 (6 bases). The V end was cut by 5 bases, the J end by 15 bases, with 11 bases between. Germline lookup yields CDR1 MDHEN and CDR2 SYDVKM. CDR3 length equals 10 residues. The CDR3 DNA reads TGTGCCAGCAGTCAGAGCGGGTGGTTCTTC. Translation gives CASSQSGWFF. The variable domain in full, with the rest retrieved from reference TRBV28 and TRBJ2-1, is DVKVTQSSRYLVKRTGEKVFLECVQDMDHENMFWYRQDPGLGLRLIYFSYDVKMKEKGDIPEGYSVSREKKERFSLILESASTNQTSMYLCASSQSGWFFGPGTRLTVL.

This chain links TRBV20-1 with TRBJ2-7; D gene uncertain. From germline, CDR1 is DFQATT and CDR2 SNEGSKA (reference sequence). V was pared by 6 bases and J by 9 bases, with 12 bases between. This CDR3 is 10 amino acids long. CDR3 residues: CSARIIGQYF. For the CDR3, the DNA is TGCAGTGCGAGGATAATCGGGCAGTACTTC.